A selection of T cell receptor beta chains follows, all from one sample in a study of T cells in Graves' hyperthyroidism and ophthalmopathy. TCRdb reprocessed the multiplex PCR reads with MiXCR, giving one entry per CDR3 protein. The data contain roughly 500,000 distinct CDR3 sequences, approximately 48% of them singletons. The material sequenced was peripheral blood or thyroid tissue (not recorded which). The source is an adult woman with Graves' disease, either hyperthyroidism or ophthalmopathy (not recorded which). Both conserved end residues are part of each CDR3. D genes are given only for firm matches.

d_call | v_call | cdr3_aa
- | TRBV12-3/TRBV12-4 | CASSLPGTKNYGYTF
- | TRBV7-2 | CASSFWGGEPSTEAFF
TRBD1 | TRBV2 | CASRLDRSKETQYF
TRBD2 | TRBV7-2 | CASSAIAGGGETQYF
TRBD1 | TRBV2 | CASSNAQGARVQYF
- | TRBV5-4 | CASSRREMNTEAFF
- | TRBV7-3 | CASSGGGGLGSGYTQYF
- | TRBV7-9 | CASSRDNSYEQYF
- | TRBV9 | CASSVSIRVSEAFF
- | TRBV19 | CASSPGPKEPKNIQYF
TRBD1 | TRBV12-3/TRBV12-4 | CASRVGTADAQHF
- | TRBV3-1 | CASSRAGNTEAFF
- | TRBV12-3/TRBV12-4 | CASSLSEGQVGNQPQHF
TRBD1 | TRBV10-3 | CAIRQGAWNSPLHF
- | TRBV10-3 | CAISAGRGLDEELFF
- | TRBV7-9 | CASDFRGRPQETQYF
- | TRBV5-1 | CASTRGVNVLTF
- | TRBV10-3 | CATGAGSQETQYF
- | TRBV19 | CASKPTGTEAFF
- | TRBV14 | CASGQVRNTEAFF
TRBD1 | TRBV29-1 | CSVVTGGTEAFF
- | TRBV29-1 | CSQSGTQNTEAFF
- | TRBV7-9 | CASSYGPGTEAFF
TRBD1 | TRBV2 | CASSLTGINNQPQHF
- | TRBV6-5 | CASSPGAGYTF
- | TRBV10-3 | CAISEGPGRRQETQYF
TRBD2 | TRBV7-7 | CASSLSLAGGEETQYF
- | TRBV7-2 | CASSFTYTRWETQYF
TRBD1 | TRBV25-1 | CASSAVDRGRTEAFF
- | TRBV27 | CASRSAVHPGNLHF
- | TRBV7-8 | CASSLRHGINEKLFF
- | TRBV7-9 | CASRTDLQVGYTF
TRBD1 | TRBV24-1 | CATQRDSGTGELFF
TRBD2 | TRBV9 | CASSVPGGDEQYF
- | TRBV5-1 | CASSPNANTEAFF
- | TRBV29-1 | CSVEYDGTYEQYF
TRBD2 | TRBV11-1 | CASSLQRDETQYF
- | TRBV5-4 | CASSLEGDTEALF
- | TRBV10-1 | CASSESRGAFGELFF
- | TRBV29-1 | CSVQDGWNTEAFF
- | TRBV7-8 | CASSPMGAPEAFF
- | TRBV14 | CASSQDPGTDNSPLHF
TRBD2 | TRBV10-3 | CAISDSGPSGRQETQYF
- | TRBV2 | CASSEHPANSPLHF
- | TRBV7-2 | CASSSQGDTIYF
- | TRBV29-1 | CSIGAPSYNEQFF
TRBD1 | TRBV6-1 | CASRGTGGPQPQHF
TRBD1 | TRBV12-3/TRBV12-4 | CASSHSTGFGQPQHF
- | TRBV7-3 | CASSLSGGIASGANVLTF
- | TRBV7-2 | CASSSLRNTIYF
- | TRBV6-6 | CASSVGVGRTDTQYF
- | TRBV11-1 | CASSFALAQSGELFF
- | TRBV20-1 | CSARSGTGDGYGYTF
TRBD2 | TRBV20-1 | CSAGAGLAGTVYF